A single sample gave rise to the 21 T cell receptor beta chains below, sequenced in a study of blood T cell repertoires in COVID-19. Assay: immunoSEQ multiplex PCR; the TCRdb copy retains only in-frame clones and omits some. The repertoire holds some 210,000 clones, with roughly 84% as singletons. Sequencing used peripheral blood. The receptors derive from a human donor in a cohort sampled during active COVID-19.

The chain uses TRBV18 and TRBJ2-4; 9 bases fit TRBD1. The CDR3 extends over 15 amino acids. Unmatched junction bases numbered 4, after V lost 5 bases and J lost 2 bases. Germline CDR1 and CDR2: KGHSH and LQKENI. CDR3 bases: TGTGCCAGCTCAACAGGGGGCGCTACCAAAAACATTCAGTACTTC. Residues: CASSTGGATKNIQYF.

The J gene is TRBJ1-6, the V gene TRBV7-9; D possibly corresponds to TRBD1 (5 bases). The CDR3 loop spans 15 amino acids. Trimming took off 7 bases at V and 5 bases at J, with 15 bases between the two ends. CDR1 and CDR2 (germline): SEHNR, FQNEAQ (reference sequence). The CDR3 DNA reads TGTGCCAGCACCCAGGGCTTGGAGAATAATTCACCCCTCCACTTT. This translates into CASTQGLENNSPLHF.

In its sample, this clone was seen a few times. CDR3 bases: TGTGCCAGCAGCTTGGTCGAGGCATGGGGCTACACCTTC. It specifies CASSLVEAWGYTF. The rearrangement joins TRBV7-9 to TRBJ1-2, with D hard to call. V was pared by 3 bases and J by 8 bases, with 13 bases between. Germline CDR1 reads SEHNR; CDR2 reads FQNEAQ (reference sequence). This CDR3 is built from 13 residues.

The V gene is TRBV24-1, the J gene TRBJ2-1; 10 nucleotides match TRBD1. Germline V gene sequence: CDR1 KGHDR, CDR2 SFDVKD. This CDR3 contains 21 residues. V lost 1 base, J lost 0 bases, and 14 bases stayed unmatched. The CDR3 sequence is CATSDFYGTGASGSSYNEQFF. As DNA, the CDR3 is TGTGCCACCAGTGATTTTTATGGGACAGGGGCTAGCGGATCCTCCTACAATGAGCAGTTCTTC.

The CDR3 sequence: CASSSRQANTGELFF. Written as DNA, the CDR3 is TGTGCCAGCAGCTCTAGACAGGCGAACACCGGGGAGCTGTTTTTT. The chain employs TRBV7-2 and TRBJ2-2; possible D gene TRBD1, 6 bases. Germline V lookup: CDR1 SGHTA, CDR2 FQGNSA. CDR3 length: 15 residues. V shed 4 bases and J shed 0 bases, with 9 bases lying between them.

The rearrangement uses TRBV5-1 and TRBJ1-2, with 7 bases lining up with TRBD1. Germline V gene data show CDR1 as SGHRS and CDR2 as YFSETQ. Germline trimming cut 4 bases from V and 6 bases from J; bases unmatched to any gene: 9. The CDR3 sequence is 14 residues long. As DNA, the CDR3 is TGCGCCAGCAGCCTCGACAGGGCGATCGATGGCTACACCTTC. It codes for CASSLDRAIDGYTF.

The chain uses TRBV7-2 and TRBJ2-2, with D maybe TRBD1 (5 bases). The CDR3 totals 16 residues. V gave up 5 bases and J gave up 1 base, with 14 bases separating them. Germline loops: CDR1 SGHTA, CDR2 FQGNSA. The DNA for the CDR3 is TGTGCCAGCAGCCCCGCCCTAGGACAGAACACCGGGGAGCTGTTTTTT. This codes for CASSPALGQNTGELFF. Filled out from reference TRBV7-2 and TRBJ2-2, the complete variable domain reads GAGVSQSPSNKVTEKGKDVELRCDPISGHTALYWYRQSLGQGLEFLIYFQGNSAPDKSGLPSDRFSAERTGGSVSTLTIQRTQQEDSAVYLCASSPALGQNTGELFFGEGSRLTVL.

The V call is TRBV24-1, the J call TRBJ2-7, with 8 bases lining up with TRBD1. The CDR3 covers 17 residues. CDR1 is KGHDR, CDR2 SFDVKD, per germline. Trimming cost V 9 bases and J 1 base; bases outside gene matches: 16. CDR3 bases: TGTGCCACCCTAACCCCGGACAGGGCCGGGGCTTCCTACGAGCAGTACGTC. As protein: CATLTPDRAGASYEQYV.

The V call is TRBV3-1 (or the pseudogene TRBV3-2), the J call TRBJ2-1; TRBD2 might be the D (7 bases). Germline V gene sequence: CDR1 LGHDT, CDR2 YNNKEL (reference sequence). With 0 bases removed from V and 8 bases from J, the gap between germline ends came to 14 bases. CDR3 size: 15 residues. The CDR3 spells CASSQDISGGHEQFF. The DNA of the CDR3 is TGTGCCAGCAGCCAAGATATTTCGGGGGGCCATGAGCAGTTCTTC.

The V and J genes are TRBV2 and TRBJ1-1; perhaps TRBD1 as D (5 bases). V was pared by 8 bases and J by 0 bases, with 10 bases between. CDR1 is SNHLY and CDR2 is FYNNEI in the germline V gene. CDR3 length: 13 amino acids. This CDR3 reads CASVGHLNTEAFF. The DNA for the CDR3 is TGTGCCAGCGTAGGACACTTGAACACTGAAGCTTTCTTT.

The chain links TRBV19 to TRBJ1-1; D may be TRBD1 (6 bases). Germline loops: CDR1 LNHDA, CDR2 SQIVND (reference sequence). V lost 10 bases to trimming and J lost 6 bases, with 15 bases between them. The CDR3 has 12 residues. DNA of the CDR3: TGTGCCACTTCCAGGCGACAGGCTGAAGCTTTCTTT. Its protein is CATSRRQAEAFF. The whole variable domain, filled in from reference TRBV19 and TRBJ1-1, reads DGGITQSPKYLFRKEGQNVTLSCEQNLNHDAMYWYRQDPGQGLRLIYYSQIVNDFQKGDIAEGYSVSREKKESFPLTVTSAQKNPTAFYLCATSRRQAEAFFGQGTRLTVV.

The chain couples TRBV5-1 to TRBJ2-6, with 8 bases that match TRBD1. Germline V gene sequence: CDR1 SGHRS, CDR2 YFSETQ. Germline trimming cut 4 bases from V and 2 bases from J; bases unmatched to any gene: 5. The length of the CDR3 is 16 residues. The CDR3 reads CASSAMTGAGANVLTF. CDR3 bases: TGCGCCAGCAGCGCGATGACAGGGGCTGGGGCCAACGTCCTGACTTTC.

The chain combines TRBV7-9 with TRBJ1-6; TRBD1 agrees at 8 bases. Germline V gene data show CDR1 as SEHNR and CDR2 as FQNEAQ (reference sequence). CDR3 size: 15 residues. V lost 5 bases to trimming and J lost 5 bases; unmatched junction nucleotides: 5. The CDR3 protein is CASSPGTGHNSPLHF. The CDR3 bases are TGTGCCAGCAGCCCCGGGACAGGACATAATTCACCCCTCCACTTT.

The chain employs TRBV3-1 (or the pseudogene TRBV3-2) and TRBJ2-2; maybe TRBD2 (6 bases). In germline, CDR1 is LGHDT, CDR2 YNNKEL (reference sequence). The germline V and J ends were trimmed by 3 bases and 8 bases, with 16 bases remaining between them. The CDR3 length is 15 residues. The CDR3 DNA reads as TGTGCCAGCAGCCATGAGGGTTGGGGACTGGGGGAGCTGTTTTTT. Amino acid sequence: CASSHEGWGLGELFF.

The chain uses TRBV29-1 and TRBJ2-3; 8 bases fit TRBD1. Germline CDR1 SQVTM, CDR2 ANQGSEA. The CDR3 is 13 residues long. J lost 4 bases, V lost 8 bases, and 8 bases had no gene match. In nucleotides, the CDR3 is TGCAGCATCAGGGGGCAAGGCGCAGATACGCAGTATTTT. This codes for CSIRGQGADTQYF.

The chain links TRBV7-2 to TRBJ2-1; 8 bases fit TRBD1. CDR1 is SGHTA and CDR2 is FQGNSA in the germline V gene. The CDR3 runs 15 residues. V lost 5 bases to trimming and J lost 3 bases; unmatched junction nucleotides: 6. This chain's CDR3 is CASSLWTGSYNEQFF. CDR3 in DNA: TGTGCCAGCAGCCTCTGGACAGGGAGCTACAATGAGCAGTTCTTC. Looking up the rest from reference TRBV7-2 and TRBJ2-1 gives the full variable domain: GAGVSQSPSNKVTEKGKDVELRCDPISGHTALYWYRQSLGQGLEFLIYFQGNSAPDKSGLPSDRFSAERTGGSVSTLTIQRTQQEDSAVYLCASSLWTGSYNEQFFGPGTRLTVL.

V is TRBV2 and J is TRBJ1-1, with a weak D call TRBD1 (5 bases). The CDR3 has 16 residues. Germline values: CDR1 SNHLY, CDR2 FYNNEI. V dropped 1 base and J dropped 2 bases, with 14 bases sitting between them. The CDR3 loop is CASSEGRVVVNTEAFF. Here the CDR3 DNA reads TGTGCCAGCAGTGAAGGCAGGGTAGTTGTAAACACTGAAGCTTTCTTT.

The CDR3, as DNA: TGTGCCAGTAGTGAAAGGGGGCTGAGGGCTTTCTTT. Amino acid sequence: CASSERGLRAFF. The chain joins TRBV19 to TRBJ1-1; 7 bases map to TRBD1. This CDR3 contains 12 residues. V lost 5 bases, J lost 11 bases, and 8 bases stayed unmatched. Germline CDR1 and CDR2: LNHDA and SQIVND (reference sequence).

The rearrangement links TRBV6-5 to TRBJ1-5, with D perhaps matching TRBD1 (6 bases). This CDR3 is 13 amino acids long. The V gene's germline CDR1 is MNHEY and CDR2 SVGAGI. V was cut by 5 bases and J by 5 bases, with 10 bases left in between. CDR3 region: CASSTHRDQPQHF. DNA of the CDR3: TGTGCCAGCAGTACCCACAGGGATCAGCCCCAGCATTTT.

The chain uses TRBV9 and TRBJ2-3; 9 nucleotides align to TRBD2. J lost 7 bases, V lost 1 base, and 7 bases had no gene match. The CDR3 is 15 amino acids. Germline CDR1 reads SGDLS; CDR2 reads YYNGEE. This CDR3 is CASSVSGGLPNTQYF. The CDR3, as DNA: TGTGCCAGCAGCGTAAGCGGGGGGCTCCCCAATACGCAGTATTTT.

The genes are TRBV9 and TRBJ2-5, with 11 bases aligning to TRBD2. Germline V gives CDR1 SGDLS, CDR2 YYNGEE. Trimming removed 0 bases from V and 4 bases from J; junction bases left unmatched: 11. The CDR3 is made up of 18 amino acids. As DNA, the CDR3 is TGTGCCAGCAGCGTAGCCCAGCAGACCGGGACTAGCGGAGAGACCCAGTACTTC. As protein: CASSVAQQTGTSGETQYF.